These 24 T cell receptor beta chains share one sample of origin, sequenced in a study of T cells expressing NK-cell markers (dated by TCRdb to 2020 to 2021). The library was produced with 5' RACE. Sequencing used an Illumina HiSeq 2000. TCRdb reprocessed the sequencing reads and holds a single record per CDR3 protein sequence, with no DNA. The sample table holds approximately 22,000 distinct CDR3 sequences. Around three fifths of the sample belongs to the ten largest clones. The specimen was blood T cells: a sorted CD56 or NKG2C T cell subset, CD4+ or CD8+ T cells, or bulk PBMC T cells (not recorded which). All receptors come from a man aged 18-69 years in good health.

The rearrangement links TRBV5-1 to TRBJ2-5; TCRdb returns TRBD1, unconfirmable since there is no DNA. The CDR3 spans 15 residues. Germline V CDR1 and CDR2: SGHRS, YFSETQ. The CDR3 reads CASSFGTKEAETQYF.

The chain combines TRBV20-1 with TRBJ2-1; TCRdb names TRBD2, which stays unverified in the absence of DNA. This CDR3 has 12 amino acids. CDR1 and CDR2 from the germline V gene are DFQATT and SNEGSKA (reference sequence). The CDR3 reads CSAARSGVEQFF.

The CDR3 loop reads CASSQSTNEKLFF. The chain links TRBV4-2 to TRBJ1-4. CDR1 LGHNA and CDR2 YNFKEQ come from the germline V gene. The CDR3 has 13 amino acids.

The CDR3 here is CASGRRGASGYTF. The genes are TRBV25-1 and TRBJ1-2; the TCRdb call, TRBD1, lacks DNA for checking. Germline V gene sequence: CDR1 MGHDK, CDR2 SYGVNS. This CDR3 spans 13 amino acids.

V usage is TRBV7-9 and J usage is TRBJ1-6; TCRdb's assignment of TRBD1 cannot be checked, as there is no DNA. The CDR3 extends over 13 amino acids. Germline lookup yields CDR1 SEHNR and CDR2 FQNEAQ (reference sequence). CDR3 amino acids: CASSLEQGAPLHF.

The rearrangement links TRBV24-1 to TRBJ1-2. CDR3 length: 13 residues. From germline, CDR1 is KGHDR and CDR2 SFDVKD. The CDR3 region is CATSLGSSYGYTF.

The chain has TRBV6-1 and TRBJ2-7; the TCRdb D gene call, TRBD1, has no DNA to confirm it. The CDR3 has 12 amino acids. Germline loops: CDR1 MNHNS, CDR2 SASEGT. This CDR3 is CASMFGGYEQYF.

The J gene is TRBJ1-1, the V gene TRBV20-1. The V gene's germline CDR1 is DFQATT and CDR2 SNEGSKA (reference sequence). The CDR3 contains 14 residues. The CDR3 sequence: CSAGSAYPNTEAFF.

This clonotype is medium-sized by frequency. The chain joins TRBV5-1 to TRBJ1-1. Germline lookup yields CDR1 SGHRS and CDR2 YFSETQ. This CDR3 spans 14 amino acids. The CDR3: CASSSATGSAEAFF.

V usage is TRBV11-2 and J usage is TRBJ2-1; TCRdb's D gene call, TRBD1, goes unchecked for lack of DNA. The V gene's germline CDR1 is SGHAT and CDR2 FQNNGV. The CDR3 has 15 amino acids. CDR3 loop: CASSLDLTGVNEQFF.

This chain connects TRBV2 to TRBJ2-7; without DNA, the TCRdb call of TRBD1 cannot be checked. The CDR3 is 15 residues long. Germline-derived CDR1 and CDR2 are SNHLY and FYNNEI. CDR3 protein: CASSEGMGQAYEQYF.

The V gene is TRBV28, the J gene TRBJ2-5; TCRdb lists TRBD1, though no DNA is available to test this call. The length of the CDR3 is 13 residues. Germline V gene lookup returns CDR1 MDHEN and CDR2 SYDVKM. This CDR3 reads CASNQGIKETQYF.

The rearrangement links TRBV5-1 to TRBJ2-7. CDR3 length: 14 amino acids. Per the germline V gene, CDR1 is SGHRS and CDR2 is YFSETQ. The CDR3 sequence: CASSFGIASYEQYF.

This chain connects TRBV14 to TRBJ2-7; the TCRdb call, TRBD1, lacks DNA for checking. CDR1 is SGHDN, CDR2 FVKESK, per germline. The CDR3 consists of 15 residues. This chain's CDR3 is CASSHRDRGAREQYF.

The genes are TRBV2 and TRBJ1-2; TCRdb designates TRBD1, a call that cannot be tested without DNA. Germline CDR1 is SNHLY and CDR2 is FYNNEI. This CDR3 spans 13 amino acids. The CDR3 loop is CASSGDRGNGYTF.

The CDR3 loop reads CASSQDLAGDHYEQYF. The chain employs TRBV4-1 and TRBJ2-7; TCRdb's D call of TRBD2 is untestable without DNA. Germline CDR1 reads MGHRA; CDR2 reads YSYEKL. The CDR3 length is 16 residues.

The rearrangement links TRBV7-2 to TRBJ2-1; the D call of TRBD2 rests on TCRdb alone, since no DNA is present to check it. Germline V gene sequence: CDR1 SGHTA, CDR2 FQGNSA. The CDR3 runs 15 residues. CDR3: CASSLDSGRSNEQFF.

The chain combines TRBV18 with TRBJ2-7. From germline, CDR1 is KGHSH and CDR2 LQKENI. CDR3 size: 15 residues. CDR3 in amino acids: CASSPPLAASYEQYF.

The chain has TRBV5-6 and TRBJ1-1; the D call of TRBD1 rests on TCRdb alone, since no DNA is present to check it. Germline CDR1 SGHDT, CDR2 YYEEEE. This CDR3 spans 14 amino acids. This chain's CDR3 is CASSTAGSHTEAFF.

The gene calls are TRBV20-1 and TRBJ2-2. In germline, CDR1 is DFQATT, CDR2 SNEGSKA (reference sequence). This CDR3 is built from 14 residues. CDR3: CSATSGANTGELFF.

The chain uses TRBV4-1 and TRBJ1-5. Germline values: CDR1 MGHRA, CDR2 YSYEKL. CDR3 size: 15 residues. The chain's CDR3 is CASSPGFYSNQPQHF.

The gene calls are TRBV14 and TRBJ2-3; TCRdb outputs TRBD1, but without DNA this stays unchecked. Germline assignment: CDR1 SGHDN and CDR2 FVKESK. The CDR3 is 15 amino acids. The CDR3 spells CASSQGGAWTDTQYF.

This chain uses TRBV27 with TRBJ2-7; lacking DNA, the TRBD1 call made by TCRdb goes unchecked. The CDR3 runs 14 residues. Germline-derived CDR1 and CDR2 are MNHEY and SMNVEV (reference sequence). CDR3 in amino acids: CASSLGGLVGEQYF.

This rearrangement joins TRBV28 to TRBJ1-6. The CDR3 has 12 amino acids. In germline, CDR1 is MDHEN, CDR2 SYDVKM. CDR3 sequence: CASSNRITPLHF.